The clone carrying this T cell receptor (beta chain) was seen once. The sample is drawn from a study of blood T cell repertoires in COVID-19. Study overall: Acute and convalescent COVID-19 specimens originated in the United States, Italy and Spain. T cells, B-cell-depleted T cells, or PBMCs supplied cDNA or gDNA.

Original data processing: Amplification of reference gene primers provided the estimated nucleated cell counts. Libraries were prepared by immunoSEQ multiplex PCR; TCRdb keeps only in-frame clonotypes and omits some of them. The DNA was the basis for D and trimming; V, J and clone size are from that table. This table has some 490,000 clones, 70% to 90% appearing once. The CDR3 runs 11 residues. Trimming shortened V by 4 bases and J by 7 bases, and 5 bases separated the two germline ends. This clonotype was obtained from a human donor in a cohort sampled during active COVID-19. The sequenced material came from peripheral blood. This chain links TRBV12-3 or TRBV12-4 with TRBJ2-1, with D uncertain. CDR3 protein: CASSSMNEQFF. The CDR3, as DNA: TGTGCCAGCAGTTCTATGAATGAGCAGTTCTTC.